Below are 32 T cell receptor beta chains sequenced from a single sample in a study of persistence of HIV-infected CD4 T cells. No antigen has been assigned to these receptors. Cells were stimulated with overlapping HIV-1 Gag 15-mer peptides. CD40L/CD69 double-negative CD45RO-high memory CD4+ T cells were collected. The libraries were made with immunoSEQ version 4 in survey mode. Profiling relied on immunoSEQ multiplex PCR, and the TCRdb table lists in-frame clones only, not all of them. Here the sample spans some 40,000 clones, around 85% being singletons. The specimen was cultured CD4+ T cells from PBMCs, collected from a patient who received antiretroviral therapy. The receptors originated from an adult with HIV. The donor label of this sample is uncertain.

V and J are TRBV20-1 and TRBJ2-2; D remains ambiguous. The CDR3 totals 11 residues. Between the trimmed V and J ends, which lost 3 bases and 6 bases, there was a span of 5 bases. The germline CDR1 and CDR2 sequences are DFQATT and SNEGSKA (reference sequence). Here the CDR3 reads CSASRPGELFF. The CDR3 DNA reads as TGCAGTGCTAGTAGGCCCGGGGAGCTGTTTTTT.

The chain is built from TRBV5-1 and TRBJ2-5; 8 bases are shared with TRBD1. V shed 0 bases, J shed 2 bases, and the junction held 6 bases outside the gene matches. The length of the CDR3 is 16 residues. Germline CDR1 and CDR2: SGHRS and YFSETQ. The CDR3 DNA follows: TGCGCCAGCAGCTTGGCAGGACAGGGCGGGCAAGAGACCCAGTACTTC. Translated: CASSLAGQGGQETQYF.

J is TRBJ2-2 and V is TRBV5-5; a weak D match, TRBD2 (5 bases). The V and J ends lost 6 bases and 1 base respectively, with 10 bases between them. This CDR3 is 14 amino acids long. The germline gives CDR1 SGHKS, CDR2 YYEKEE (reference sequence). CDR3 coding DNA: TGTGCCAGCACAGACGGACTGAACACCGGGGAGCTGTTTTTT. Protein: CASTDGLNTGELFF.

With respect to this clone: The junction differs from germline at one of its ends, possibly a read error. The CDR3 DNA reads as TGTGCCAGCAGAGAAGACTCTATCCCCCTTAATGAGCAGTTCTTC. Amino acids: CASREDSIPLNEQFF. The rearrangement uses TRBV2 and TRBJ2-1; D remains ambiguous. CDR1 is SNHLY, CDR2 FYNNEI, per germline. The CDR3 consists of 15 residues.

The chain combines TRBV28 with TRBJ2-7; D possibly corresponds to TRBD2 (7 bases). Per the germline V gene, CDR1 is MDHEN and CDR2 is SYDVKM. This CDR3 has 19 residues. Trimming shortened V by 4 bases and J by 4 bases, and 29 bases separated the two germline ends. The CDR3 reads CASSSRMGGLGTVQYEQYF. CDR3 coding DNA: TGTGCCAGCAGTTCCCGAATGGGGGGGCTGGGAACAGTGCAGTACGAGCAGTACTTC.

This sequence joins TRBV27 and TRBJ1-1; unclear D gene. The V end lost 6 bases, the J end lost 2 bases, and 13 bases lay between the germline ends. The CDR3 sequence is 14 residues long. Germline values: CDR1 MNHEY, CDR2 SMNVEV (reference sequence). DNA of the CDR3: TGTGCCAGCAGAGTAGGGCAGTTTAACACTGAAGCTTTCTTT. Its protein is CASRVGQFNTEAFF.

The chain joins TRBV6-1 to TRBJ2-3; D remains unclear. V lost 6 bases and J 7 bases, leaving 11 bases between the germline ends. The CDR3 is 12 amino acids. Germline assignment: CDR1 MNHNS and CDR2 SASEGT. CDR3 protein: CASSPLRNTQYF. The CDR3 coding sequence is TGTGCCAGCAGCCCGCTAAGGAATACGCAGTATTTT.

This sequence joins TRBV3-1 (or the pseudogene TRBV3-2) and TRBJ2-7; D remains unclear. This CDR3 region has 14 residues. Germline lookup yields CDR1 LGHDT and CDR2 YNNKEL (reference sequence). The V end was cut by 1 base, the J end by 6 bases, with 13 bases between. The CDR3 protein is CASSQVASTGEQYF. CDR3 nucleotides: TGTGCCAGCAGCCAAGTCGCTTCGACGGGCGAGCAGTACTTC.

In this sample, this clone turned up once. The chain combines TRBV3-1 (or the pseudogene TRBV3-2) with TRBJ1-2; D perhaps matches TRBD1 (6 bases). The CDR3 sequence is 14 residues long. The germline V gene encodes CDR1 LGHDT and CDR2 YNNKEL (reference sequence). Trimming removed 4 bases at V and 1 base at J, with 10 bases between. The CDR3 loop reads CASSLGQINYGYTF. As DNA, the CDR3 is TGTGCCAGCAGCCTAGGACAGATTAACTATGGCTACACCTTC.

This clone was counted once. The chain links TRBV15 to TRBJ1-4, with TRBD1 as a possible D gene (5 bases). Between the trimmed V and J ends, which lost 0 bases and 0 bases, there was a span of 11 bases. The CDR3 contains 17 residues. In germline, CDR1 is LNHNV, CDR2 YYDKDF (reference sequence). CDR3 nucleotide sequence: TGTGCCACCAGCAGAGATTTGATGACAGCAACTAATGAAAAACTGTTTTTT. Residues: CATSRDLMTATNEKLFF.

The CDR3: CATSDLGQSYNEQFF. The DNA of the CDR3 is TGTGCCACCAGTGACCTGGGACAGTCCTACAATGAGCAGTTCTTC. The rearrangement links TRBV24-1 to TRBJ2-1; TRBD1 matches at 7 bases. Germline CDR1 reads KGHDR; CDR2 reads SFDVKD. CDR3 length equals 15 residues. J was trimmed by 1 base and V by 4 bases; bases with no gene match: 3.

V usage is TRBV14 and J usage is TRBJ1-2; 9 positions match TRBD1. Germline lookup yields CDR1 SGHDN and CDR2 FVKESK. CDR3 length: 15 amino acids. The junction had 5 bases not matched to a gene; V was cut back by 2 bases and J by 4 bases. CDR3: CASSQRTGETYGYTF. CDR3 in DNA: TGTGCCAGCAGCCAACGGACAGGGGAGACCTATGGCTACACCTTC.

V usage is TRBV5-1 and J usage is TRBJ2-5, with D unresolved. The V gene's germline CDR1 is SGHRS and CDR2 YFSETQ. Between the trimmed V and J ends, which lost 3 bases and 7 bases, there was a span of 7 bases. This CDR3 region has 11 residues. CDR3: CASSSEVTQYF. The CDR3 DNA sequence: TGCGCCAGCAGCTCTGAGGTGACCCAGTACTTC.

This clone has a single count. This chain links TRBV19 with TRBJ1-5; TRBD1 aligns across 9 bases. CDR1 and CDR2 from the germline V gene are LNHDA and SQIVND (reference sequence). V shed 6 bases and J 6 bases; nucleotides not matched to a gene: 9. There are 15 residues in the CDR3. The CDR3 coding sequence is TGTGCCAGTAGACCTACAGGGGGCGGAGGTCAGCCCCAGCATTTT. This sequence encodes CASRPTGGGGQPQHF. Full variable domain (remainder filled in from reference TRBV19 and TRBJ1-5): DGGITQSPKYLFRKEGQNVTLSCEQNLNHDAMYWYRQDPGQGLRLIYYSQIVNDFQKGDIAEGYSVSREKKESFPLTVTSAQKNPTAFYLCASRPTGGGGQPQHFGDGTRLSIL.

V and J are TRBV7-9 and TRBJ1-6, with D possibly TRBD1 on 6 matching bases. V was trimmed by 0 bases and J by 9 bases, leaving 15 bases between them. The germline V gene has CDR1 SEHNR and CDR2 FQNEAQ (reference sequence). The CDR3 runs to 16 residues. The CDR3 is CASSLAGQGKASPLHF. CDR3 bases: TGTGCCAGCAGCTTAGCGGGGCAGGGGAAGGCTTCACCCCTCCACTTT.

As DNA, the CDR3 is TGCGCCAGCAGCTTCCAGGGGGCCCGCGATGGCTACACCTTC. It specifies CASSFQGARDGYTF. This chain connects TRBV5-1 to TRBJ1-2, with TRBD1 matching over 8 bases. The trim removed 2 bases at V and 6 bases at J, leaving 6 bases unmatched. CDR1 is SGHRS and CDR2 is YFSETQ in the germline V gene. The CDR3 loop spans 14 amino acids.

The chain recombines TRBV7-6 with TRBJ2-7; maybe TRBD1 (6 bases). Looked up from germline, CDR1 is SGHVS and CDR2 is FNYEAQ. The CDR3 length is 16 residues. V lost 4 bases, J lost 0 bases, and 16 bases lay in between. This chain's CDR3 is CASSSGDRLSSYEQYF. Written as DNA, the CDR3 is TGTGCCAGCAGCTCCGGAGACAGGTTGAGCTCCTACGAGCAGTACTTC.

This rearrangement joins TRBV9 to TRBJ2-3; D tentatively reads TRBD1 or TRBD2 (5 bases each). Deletions cut 4 bases from V and 0 bases from J, with 9 bases between. CDR1 and CDR2 (germline): SGDLS, YYNGEE. CDR3 length equals 14 residues. The CDR3 nucleotides are TGTGCCAGCAGCACGGGACGGAGCACAGATACGCAGTATTTT. Amino acid sequence: CASSTGRSTDTQYF. Variable domain in full (rest from reference TRBV9 and TRBJ2-3): DSGVTQTPKHLITATGQRVTLRCSPRSGDLSVYWYQQSLDQGLQFLIQYYNGEERAKGNILERFSAQQFPDLHSELNLSSLELGDSALYFCASSTGRSTDTQYFGPGTRLTVL.

J is TRBJ2-7 and V is TRBV6-5; 10 nucleotides align to TRBD1. CDR3 length: 16 residues. Germline V gene lookup returns CDR1 MNHEY and CDR2 SVGAGI. V trimming: 0 bases; J trimming: 5 bases; junction bases outside the gene matches: 7. CDR3 DNA: TGTGCCAGCAGTTACTCGTACGGGACAGGGGCCCACGAGCAGTACTTC. Protein: CASSYSYGTGAHEQYF.

The chain joins TRBV5-1 to TRBJ2-3, with 14 bases that match TRBD2. J was trimmed by 4 bases and V by 0 bases; bases with no gene match: 10. CDR1 is SGHRS and CDR2 is YFSETQ in the germline V gene. This CDR3 has 19 amino acids. The CDR3 region has the DNA TGCGCCAGCAGCTTGGACGGCGGGACTAGCGGGGGAGTGGCAGATACGCAGTATTTT. This codes for CASSLDGGTSGGVADTQYF.

A single count supports this clone. The gene calls are TRBV10-2 and TRBJ2-3; D is possibly TRBD2 (5 bases). Germline assignment: CDR1 WSHSY and CDR2 SAAADI. With 10 bases removed from V and 9 bases from J, the gap between germline ends came to 14 bases. The CDR3 consists of 11 residues. CDR3 in DNA: TGCGCCACCAGAGGACTCGGGACGCAGTATTTT. The encoded protein is CATRGLGTQYF.

The chain uses TRBV14 and TRBJ2-3; D is possibly TRBD2 (5 bases). Deletions cut 3 bases from V and 5 bases from J, with 12 bases between. This CDR3 contains 14 residues. CDR1 is SGHDN and CDR2 is FVKESK in the germline V gene. The CDR3 is CASSQGIGGDTQYF. DNA of the CDR3: TGTGCCAGCAGCCAGGGGATTGGAGGAGATACGCAGTATTTT.

The chain recombines TRBV28 with TRBJ1-1; D gene ambiguous. The germline V gene encodes CDR1 MDHEN and CDR2 SYDVKM. V was pared by 2 bases and J by 0 bases, with 7 bases between. The CDR3 is 14 residues long. CDR3 DNA sequence: TGTGCCAGCAGTTTAACGGCTCTGAACACTGAAGCTTTCTTT. This encodes CASSLTALNTEAFF. The full variable domain, completed using reference TRBV28 and TRBJ1-1, is DVKVTQSSRYLVKRTGEKVFLECVQDMDHENMFWYRQDPGLGLRLIYFSYDVKMKEKGDIPEGYSVSREKKERFSLILESASTNQTSMYLCASSLTALNTEAFFGQGTRLTVV.

The rearrangement links TRBV18 to TRBJ1-5; D gene uncertain. Germline V CDR1 and CDR2: KGHSH, LQKENI. V was pared by 5 bases and J by 6 bases, with 14 bases between. CDR3 size: 14 residues. CDR3 residues: CASSEGQVGQPQHF. As DNA, the CDR3 is TGTGCCAGCTCAGAGGGCCAGGTGGGTCAGCCCCAGCATTTT.

The chain has TRBV5-1 and TRBJ2-1, with 8 bases matching TRBD1. Germline V gene lookup returns CDR1 SGHRS and CDR2 YFSETQ. This CDR3 has 13 residues. The V segment lost 5 bases and the J segment 6 bases; nucleotides outside the gene matches: 4. CDR3 DNA sequence: TGCGCCAGCAGGCAGGGGGCAGGCAATGAGCAGTTCTTC. Translating it yields CASRQGAGNEQFF.

V usage is TRBV6-5 and J usage is TRBJ2-1, with TRBD1 as a possible D gene (5 bases). V lost 7 bases and J 5 bases, leaving 18 bases between the germline ends. The CDR3 contains 15 residues. Per the germline V gene, CDR1 is MNHEY and CDR2 is SVGAGI. The CDR3 nucleotides read TGTGCCAGCACCGCACCGCGGCAGGGCCACAATGAGCAGTTCTTC. This sequence encodes CASTAPRQGHNEQFF.

CDR3 in DNA: TGTGCCAGCAGTAGGGGTGGGGCAGGGGACTACGAGCAGTACTTC. It specifies CASSRGGAGDYEQYF. The chain has TRBV28 and TRBJ2-7; TRBD1 is a possible D gene (6 bases). Germline V gives CDR1 MDHEN, CDR2 SYDVKM. The length of the CDR3 is 15 residues. V lost 5 bases and J lost 3, with 17 bases in between. Full variable domain (missing parts from reference TRBV28 and TRBJ2-7): DVKVTQSSRYLVKRTGEKVFLECVQDMDHENMFWYRQDPGLGLRLIYFSYDVKMKEKGDIPEGYSVSREKKERFSLILESASTNQTSMYLCASSRGGAGDYEQYFGPGTRLTVT.

The chain is built from TRBV5-1 and TRBJ1-1, with no clear D. This CDR3 comprises 14 residues. Per germline, CDR1 SGHRS and CDR2 YFSETQ. V gave up 1 base and J gave up 4 bases, with 11 bases separating them. The chain's CDR3 is CASSLSTTGTEAFF. CDR3 nucleotide sequence: TGCGCCAGCAGCTTGAGCACGACGGGCACTGAAGCTTTCTTT.

The chain links TRBV10-2 to TRBJ1-1, with 7 bases fitting TRBD1. The CDR3 is 13 amino acids. CDR1 and CDR2 from the germline V gene are WSHSY and SAAADI. V shed 6 bases, J shed 2 bases, and the junction held 3 bases outside the gene matches. CDR3 sequence: CASRGTENTEAFF. The CDR3 nucleotides read TGCGCCAGCAGGGGGACAGAAAACACTGAAGCTTTCTTT.

The CDR3, as DNA: TGTGCCAGCAGCCAGGGGGCAGATACGCAGTATTTT. This codes for CASSQGADTQYF. The gene calls are TRBV7-9 and TRBJ2-3, with 7 bases that match TRBD1. After removal of 5 bases from V and 4 bases from J, the junction contained 0 bases not matched to a gene. The CDR3 has 12 amino acids. Germline V lookup: CDR1 SEHNR, CDR2 FQNEAQ (reference sequence).

The count of this clone is one. V is TRBV9 and J is TRBJ2-3; D unresolved. This CDR3 has 16 residues. The germline V gene has CDR1 SGDLS and CDR2 YYNGEE. V shed 0 bases and J shed 0 bases, with 11 bases lying between them. In nucleotides, the CDR3 is TGTGCCAGCAGCGTAGAATGGGGTTACAGCACAGATACGCAGTATTTT. It translates to CASSVEWGYSTDTQYF.

The chain carries TRBV16 and TRBJ1-5, with D tentatively TRBD1 (5 bases). This CDR3 comprises 15 residues. Germline CDR1 and CDR2: KGHSY and FQNENV. Trimming took off 0 bases at V and 7 bases at J, with 13 bases between the two ends. CDR3 DNA: TGTGCCAGCAGCCAATCGGGGACCGGTCGACAGCCCCAGCATTTT. The encoded protein is CASSQSGTGRQPQHF. Full variable domain (remainder filled in from reference TRBV16 and TRBJ1-5): GEEVAQTPKHLVRGEGQKAKLYCAPIKGHSYVFWYQQVLKNEFKFLISFQNENVFDETGMPKERFSAKCLPNSPCSLEIQATKLEDSAVYFCASSQSGTGRQPQHFGDGTRLSIL.